A single T cell receptor beta chain is shown here with its context. What it recognizes is unknown. The CDR3 has 16 residues. Germline V gene data show CDR1 as MGHRA and CDR2 as YSYEKL. This entry comes from a study of T cells expressing NK-cell markers. Study observations and caveats: It remained uncertain whether the expanded NKG2C+ T cell clones were specific for HCMV antigens. The contribution of dominant NKG2C+ clonotypes to CD8+ T cells in roughly six donors was roughly 1.0-7.5%. Once again these clonotypes came out on top in the CD3+CD56-NKG2C+ fraction of a handful of donors.

UMIs were included in TCR beta cDNA generated by 5'RACE template switching. TCRdb re-called the 5' RACE reads; every CDR3 protein appears as one record, without DNA. The sample yields about 540,000 distinct CDR3 sequences, of which the top ten take up approximately 3.5%. The V call is TRBV4-1, the J call TRBJ2-3. This clonotype was obtained from a man aged 18 to 30 in good health. Sequencing was done on a sample of blood T cells: a sorted CD56 or NKG2C T cell subset, CD4+ or CD8+ T cells, or bulk PBMC T cells (not recorded which). The CDR3 here is CASSQDPGLALDTQYF.